The clone carrying this T cell receptor beta chain was seen a handful of times. The antigen is undetermined. The PCR ran on 60 Vbeta and 13 Jbeta primers. The table came from immunoSEQ multiplex PCR; TCRdb's copy has only in-frame clones and leaves some out. The sample records 150,000 to 200,000 clones, 68% being singletons. With V trimmed by 6 bases and J by 1 base, 8 bases remained unmatched. Germline CDR1 and CDR2: MNHNY and SVGAGI (reference sequence). This CDR3 contains 16 residues. The sample comes from a study of cytomegalovirus exposure and HLA in healthy donors. Notes on the study in general: Being indistinguishable, some V segments were excluded, TRBV6-2 and TRBV6-3 among them. In a later analysis, TCR beta V- and J-gene trimming showed a link to a missense DCLRE1C variant. It has been reported that TCR beta sequences accurately predicted the HLA-A and HLA-B alleles of most subjects.

The TCR comes from a young man in good health and CMV-seropositive. The material sequenced was PBMCs. V gene TRBV6-6 combines with J gene TRBJ2-7; 11 nucleotides agree with TRBD1. CDR3 protein: CASRPGDRGDSYEQYF. CDR3 bases: TGTGCCAGCAGACCGGGGGACAGGGGGGATTCCTACGAGCAGTACTTC.